The 12 T cell receptor beta chains below all came from one sample that was sequenced in a study of identical twins. TCRdb processed the 5' RACE reads anew with MiXCR; each CDR3 protein has one entry. Of over 550,000 distinct CDR3 sequences listed, about 7.1% are singletons. In addition, the sample was reused for a study of yellow fever vaccine responses in identical twins.

Source material: PBMCs. The source is a woman between 18 and 29 years old in good health.

This clonotype was seen repeatedly, ten times or more. The chain carries TRBV6-5 and TRBJ1-2; D is unclear. Germline CDR1 MNHEY, CDR2 SVGAGI. V lost 2 bases and J lost 1, with 5 bases in between. The CDR3 is made up of 13 amino acids. In nucleotides, the CDR3 is TGTGCCAGCAGTTACCATGATAACTATGGCTACACCTTC. This translates into CASSYHDNYGYTF.

The table lists this clonotype with a few counts. The genes are TRBV4-2 and TRBJ1-1; D unclear. CDR1 and CDR2 (germline): LGHNA, YNFKEQ. This CDR3 spans 14 amino acids. Trimming shortened V by 0 bases and J by 4 bases, and 9 bases separated the two germline ends. The CDR3 loop is CASSQDPPSTEAFF. CDR3 DNA: TGTGCCAGCAGCCAAGACCCCCCCTCCACTGAAGCTTTCTTT.

This chain connects TRBV4-1 to TRBJ2-5, with 9 bases fitting TRBD1. J lost 3 bases, V lost 4 bases, and 9 bases had no gene match. Germline loops: CDR1 MGHRA, CDR2 YSYEKL. The CDR3 runs 16 residues. The CDR3 here is CASSPNTGDREETQYF. The CDR3 nucleotides read TGCGCCAGCAGCCCAAACACAGGGGACAGGGAAGAGACCCAGTACTTC.

The chain carries TRBV5-5 and TRBJ2-2, with TRBD1 as a possible D gene (5 bases). Germline V CDR1 and CDR2: SGHKS, YYEKEE (reference sequence). The CDR3 covers 15 residues. Trimming left V 7 bases short and J 5 bases short, with 18 bases between. The CDR3 DNA follows: TGTGCCAGCGAAGGGGCTGGCCTAGATACCGGGGAGCTGTTTTTT. It encodes CASEGAGLDTGELFF.

This clonotype occurred many times. The chain links TRBV7-3 to TRBJ1-6; no reliable D call. V was clipped by 5 bases and J by 5 bases, with 7 bases between them. Germline-derived CDR1 and CDR2 are SGHTA and FQGTGA. The CDR3 covers 13 residues. The CDR3 DNA follows: TGTGCCAGCAGCCTCCTCCATAATTCACCCCTCCACTTT. Protein: CASSLLHNSPLHF.

This clonotype was seen more than once but under ten times. Its ends do not fully match the called genes, so a read error is possible. The rearrangement uses TRBV2 and TRBJ2-1; D possibly corresponds to TRBD2 (6 bases). The CDR3 sequence is 8 residues long. CDR1 and CDR2 from the germline V gene are SNHLY and FYNNEI. The CDR3 region has the DNA TGTGCCAGCCCTAGCGTCCCTTTC. Its translation is CASPSVPF.

With regard to this clonotype: This sequence may be a read error, since a much larger clone differs from it by one base. The chain couples TRBV20-1 to TRBJ2-5; no clear D gene. V was shortened by 3 bases and J by 4 bases, with 15 bases between the two germline ends. CDR3 length: 14 residues. CDR1 is DFQATT, CDR2 SNEGSKA, per germline (reference sequence). The CDR3 nucleotides read TGCAGTGCTAGTGCCCGAGGAGTCCGAGAGACCCAGTACTTC. It specifies CSASARGVRETQYF.

This clonotype came up many times. The chain's CDR3 is CASSLQGALPEAFF. The CDR3 DNA reads TGTGCCAGCAGCTTACAGGGCGCCCTCCCTGAAGCTTTCTTT. This chain joins TRBV11-2 and TRBJ1-1; TRBD1 is a possible D gene (5 bases). CDR3 size: 14 residues. Trimming took off 2 bases at V and 6 bases at J, with 13 bases between the two ends. Germline CDR1 and CDR2: SGHAT and FQNNGV.

This clonotype has a count of ten or more. V and J are TRBV10-3 and TRBJ2-3, with 9 bases lining up with TRBD1. Trimming cost V 6 bases and J 3 bases; bases outside gene matches: 13. The germline V gene encodes CDR1 ENHRY and CDR2 SYGVKD. This CDR3 is built from 17 residues. Here the CDR3 DNA reads TGTGCCATCAGGCCCGTTGCGGGACAGGGTTTTACAGATACGCAGTATTTT. Encoded protein: CAIRPVAGQGFTDTQYF.

The table lists this clonotype with many counts. The rearrangement joins TRBV4-2 to TRBJ2-5; 13 nucleotides align to TRBD2. V lost 1 base and J lost 5; bases outside the gene matches: 4. The CDR3 covers 16 residues. CDR1 and CDR2 (germline): LGHNA, YNFKEQ. The CDR3 DNA reads TGTGCCAGCAGCCAAGGACTAGCGGGAGGTTATGAGACCCAGTACTTC. Translation: CASSQGLAGGYETQYF.

This clonotype was seen more than once but under ten times. This chain connects TRBV4-2 to TRBJ2-7; D may be TRBD2 (7 bases). V dropped 0 bases and J dropped 4 bases, with 10 bases sitting between them. Germline loops: CDR1 LGHNA, CDR2 YNFKEQ. CDR3 size: 14 residues. The CDR3 sequence is CASSQEQGGYEQYF. The CDR3 coding sequence is TGTGCCAGCAGCCAAGAACAGGGAGGGTACGAGCAGTACTTC.

This clonotype was detected only a few times. V usage is TRBV7-9 and J usage is TRBJ2-7; 7 nucleotides match TRBD2. Germline V gene data show CDR1 as SEHNR and CDR2 as FQNEAQ (reference sequence). The CDR3 length is 16 residues. Trimming cost V 5 bases and J 5 bases; bases outside gene matches: 15. The CDR3 DNA is TGTGCCAGCAGCCTCCTAGGTGGCGGGAGAGTCCACGAGCAGTACTTC. The encoded protein is CASSLLGGGRVHEQYF.